This T cell receptor beta chain came from a study of metastatic and nonmetastatic thyroid tumors. About the research overall: Repertoire comparison spanned blood and tumor or nodule tissue of malignant and benign thyroid patients. Findings of the study overall: According to reports, the diversity of TCR beta was significantly higher in malignant thyroid tumors than in benign nodules, and this held in both blood and tumor samples.

This clone was found once. What it binds is not known. Among the patients, none had received any treatment before thyroid surgery. The CDR3 contains 18 residues. Trimming removed 3 bases at V and 0 bases at J, with 18 bases between. Germline lookup yields CDR1 KGHSH and CDR2 LQKENI. Original processing methods: It was from CDR3 differences across clinicopathological groups that a distant-metastasis classifier for papillary thyroid cancer was built. MiXCR was used by TCRdb to re-call the PCR reads. These V and J calls derive from TCRdb rather than the authors' analysis. Of 15,000 to 20,000 clones listed, 34% are singletons.

The sequencing input was tumor tissue. V is TRBV18 and J is TRBJ2-1; the D is unclear. This clonotype originated in a female donor with papillary thyroid cancer or a benign thyroid nodule (not recorded which). Some clones in this sample may be carry-over from other donors' samples. The CDR3 bases are TGTGCCAGCTCACCCGATCCGGCCAGCCTCTTCTCCTACAATGAGCAGTTCTTC. It yields the protein CASSPDPASLFSYNEQFF. Supplemented by reference TRBV18 and TRBJ2-1, the full variable domain reads NAGVMQNPRHLVRRRGQEARLRCSPMKGHSHVYWYRQLPEEGLKFMVYLQKENIIDESGMPKERFSAEFPKEGPSILRIQQVVRGDSAAYFCASSPDPASLFSYNEQFFGPGTRLTVL.